The present TCR beta chain was sequenced within a study of T-cell reconstitution after alpha-beta-depleted transplantation in children. Germline V gene data show CDR1 as LGHDT and CDR2 as YNNKEL (reference sequence). The V end was cut by 3 bases, the J end by 3 bases, with 11 bases between. The CDR3 runs 15 residues. For TCRbeta, the library was prepared with unique molecular identifiers. TCRdb reanalysed the PCR reads using MiXCR and keeps one entry per CDR3 protein. This sample has about 460,000 distinct CDR3 sequences, with about 10% found just once. Study-wide findings and caveats: A year post-transplant, T-cell counts and diversity derived mostly from newly produced T cells. Surviving recipient cells, namely T cells and thymic progenitors, were the source of high day-60 TCRbeta diversity in some patients. Reportedly, alpha-beta T cells present about two months post-transplant originated from several hundred expanded clones of graft origin.

This clonotype was counted at least ten times. Its antigen is still unknown. V usage is TRBV3-1 and J usage is TRBJ1-4; D not certain. Sequenced material: PBMCs, mostly from graft donor cells, taken 180 days after TCRalphabeta/CD19-depleted stem cell transplant. The TCR sequence derives from a female patient aged 2-10 years who had a stem cell transplant for aplastic anemia, so the T cells may come from the graft donor. This CDR3 is CASSHSRAANEKLFF. The CDR3 coding sequence is TGTGCCAGCAGCCATAGTCGAGCCGCTAATGAAAAACTGTTTTTT. The full variable domain, with the rest looked up from reference TRBV3-1 and TRBJ1-4, is DTAVSQTPKYLVTQMGNDKSIKCEQNLGHDTMYWYKQDSKKFLKIMFSYNNKELIINETVPNRFSPKSPDKAHLNLHINSLELGDSAVYFCASSHSRAANEKLFFGSGTQLSVL.